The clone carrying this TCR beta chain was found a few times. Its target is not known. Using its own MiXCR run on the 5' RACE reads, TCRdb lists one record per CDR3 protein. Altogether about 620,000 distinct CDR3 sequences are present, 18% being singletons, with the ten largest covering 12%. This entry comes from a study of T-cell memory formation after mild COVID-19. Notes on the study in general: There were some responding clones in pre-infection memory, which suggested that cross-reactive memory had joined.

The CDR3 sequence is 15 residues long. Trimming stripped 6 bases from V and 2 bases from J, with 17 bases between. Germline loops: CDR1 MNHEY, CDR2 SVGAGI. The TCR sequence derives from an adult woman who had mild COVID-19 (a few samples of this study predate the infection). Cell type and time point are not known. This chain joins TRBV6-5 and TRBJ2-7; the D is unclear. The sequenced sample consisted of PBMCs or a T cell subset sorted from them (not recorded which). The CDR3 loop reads CASSLGRLGAYEQYF. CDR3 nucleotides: TGTGCCAGCAGCCTCGGAAGGCTTGGCGCCTACGAGCAGTACTTC.